Shown below are 13 T cell receptor beta chains from a single sample sequenced in a study of blood T cell repertoires in COVID-19. Here immunoSEQ multiplex PCR was the method, and the copy in TCRdb shows in-frame clones only, minus some. This sample carries roughly 380,000 clones, around 91% of them seen once, and the ten largest clones take 1.5% to 1.9%. The source material was peripheral blood. The receptors stem from a woman between 35 and 50 years old with COVID-19, enrolled during active disease.

This clone was observed a single time. The chain employs TRBV15 and TRBJ1-5; D unresolved. There are 14 residues in the CDR3. V was cut by 8 bases and J by 1 base, with 12 bases left in between. Germline V gene data show CDR1 as LNHNV and CDR2 as YYDKDF (reference sequence). The CDR3 region is CATCRGGSNQPQHF. Here the CDR3 DNA reads TGTGCCACCTGCCGCGGCGGGAGCAATCAGCCCCAGCATTTT.

The genes are TRBV7-3 and TRBJ2-1, with 9 bases matching TRBD2. The V gene's germline CDR1 is SGHTA and CDR2 FQGTGA. Trimming removed 5 bases from V and 1 base from J; junction bases left unmatched: 15. The CDR3 is made up of 19 amino acids. This chain's CDR3 is CASSRVPSGALGSYNEQFF. CDR3 nucleotides: TGTGCCAGCAGCCGCGTGCCTAGCGGGGCCCTGGGGTCCTACAATGAGCAGTTCTTC.

V gene TRBV28 combines with J gene TRBJ2-7, with D perhaps TRBD1 (7 bases). The CDR3 extends over 14 amino acids. CDR1 MDHEN and CDR2 SYDVKM come from the germline V gene. V lost 4 bases to trimming and J lost 2 bases, with 12 bases between them. This CDR3 reads CASSSQGGTYEQYF. CDR3 sequence (DNA): TGTGCCAGCAGTTCCCAGGGGGGAACCTACGAGCAGTACTTC. Combining the CDR3 with reference TRBV28 and TRBJ2-7 gives the whole variable domain DVKVTQSSRYLVKRTGEKVFLECVQDMDHENMFWYRQDPGLGLRLIYFSYDVKMKEKGDIPEGYSVSREKKERFSLILESASTNQTSMYLCASSSQGGTYEQYFGPGTRLTVT.

The rearrangement links TRBV28 to TRBJ1-3; no firm D call. The V end was cut by 5 bases, the J end by 0 bases, with 11 bases between. Germline CDR1 MDHEN, CDR2 SYDVKM. CDR3 size: 15 residues. In DNA, the CDR3 is TGTGCCAGCAGTCCTGGACTTAGCTCTGGAAACACCATATATTTT. This sequence encodes CASSPGLSSGNTIYF.

The chain has TRBV7-2 and TRBJ2-3; 12 bases align to TRBD2. Germline CDR1 is SGHTA and CDR2 is FQGNSA. V gave up 5 bases and J gave up 4 bases; unmatched junction bases: 10. This CDR3 spans 17 amino acids. The CDR3 here is CASSKLAGGFSPDTQYF. The CDR3, as DNA: TGTGCCAGCAGCAAACTAGCGGGGGGTTTCTCCCCAGATACGCAGTATTTT.

For this clone: As the CDR3 is not closed by the conserved phenylalanine or tryptophan, this likely results from a read error. The rearrangement joins TRBV27 to TRBJ1-3; no clear D gene. Germline V gene sequence: CDR1 MNHEY, CDR2 SMNVEV (reference sequence). This CDR3 contains 18 residues. V was trimmed by 3 bases and J by 0 bases, leaving 18 bases between them. The CDR3 sequence is CASSFSRAGIDSGNTIYL. The CDR3 bases are TGTGCCAGCAGTTTTTCGAGGGCAGGTATCGACTCTGGAAACACCATATATCTT.

V and J are TRBV5-1 and TRBJ2-1; 7 bases line up with TRBD2. The CDR3 spans 14 residues. Trimming cost V 6 bases and J 4 bases; bases outside gene matches: 7. Per germline, CDR1 SGHRS and CDR2 YFSETQ. DNA for the CDR3: TGCGCCAGCAACGAGCTGGGGGGGTACAATGAGCAGTTCTTC. Encoded protein: CASNELGGYNEQFF.

This sequence joins TRBV19 and TRBJ2-1; D might be TRBD1 (5 bases). The CDR3 covers 14 residues. V was clipped by 5 bases and J by 8 bases, with 16 bases between them. Germline V gene sequence: CDR1 LNHDA, CDR2 SQIVND (reference sequence). The DNA of the CDR3 is TGTGCCAGTAGTCCGACCCCTATAGGGGATGAGCAGTTCTTC. This encodes CASSPTPIGDEQFF.

J is TRBJ1-5 and V is TRBV27, with 8 positions matching TRBD1. The CDR3 runs 16 residues. J was trimmed by 3 bases and V by 5 bases; bases with no gene match: 9. Germline V gene sequence: CDR1 MNHEY, CDR2 SMNVEV (reference sequence). The CDR3 nucleotides are TGTGCCAGCAGTCCAGCGACAGGGGTAAACAATCAGCCCCAGCATTTT. Its protein product is CASSPATGVNNQPQHF.

V gene TRBV6-5 combines with J gene TRBJ1-2; weak D call: TRBD1 (5 bases). The length of the CDR3 is 12 residues. The germline V gene encodes CDR1 MNHEY and CDR2 SVGAGI. Trimming stripped 6 bases from V and 2 bases from J, with 7 bases between. The CDR3 DNA sequence: TGTGCCAGCAGGCAGGGAAACTATGGCTACACCTTC. It codes for CASRQGNYGYTF.

This clone has only one observation. The same CDR3 is also encoded by other DNA sequences in this sample. This chain uses TRBV5-1 with TRBJ1-3; TRBD1 aligns across 8 bases. V shed 3 bases, J shed 2 bases, and the junction held 1 base outside the gene matches. The CDR3 length is 14 residues. The germline CDR1 and CDR2 sequences are SGHRS and YFSETQ. This CDR3 is CASSSTGAGNTIYF. Here the CDR3 DNA reads TGCGCCAGCAGCTCGACAGGGGCTGGAAACACCATATATTTT.

Notes on this clone: Other DNA sequences in the same sample also yield this CDR3. The CDR3 region is CATRAGGDNQPQHF. CDR3 nucleotide sequence: TGTGCCACCAGGGCAGGGGGAGACAATCAGCCCCAGCATTTT. This chain connects TRBV24-1 to TRBJ1-5, with 7 bases fitting TRBD1. The V segment lost 7 bases and the J segment 3 bases; nucleotides outside the gene matches: 5. The CDR3 sequence is 14 residues long. The germline gives CDR1 KGHDR, CDR2 SFDVKD.

In this sample, this clone turned up once. V gene TRBV12-3 or TRBV12-4 combines with J gene TRBJ1-1; D is perhaps TRBD1 (5 bases). This CDR3 has 13 residues. Trimming cost V 7 bases and J 0 bases, with 9 bases left between them. This chain's CDR3 is CASTRGVNTEAFF. The CDR3 DNA reads as TGTGCCAGCACCCGGGGGGTGAACACTGAAGCTTTCTTT.